A selection of T cell receptor beta chains follows, all from one sample in a study of blood T cell repertoires in COVID-19. Here immunoSEQ multiplex PCR was the method, and the copy in TCRdb shows in-frame clones only, minus some. The sample contains approximately 150,000 clones, roughly 89% of which appear only once. Sequenced: peripheral blood. The receptors here all came from a woman between 45 and 60 years old with active or convalescent COVID-19. CDR3s include the opening cysteine and the closing phenylalanine or tryptophan. Each record gives: clone size, V gene, CDR3 length, D gene, J gene, CDR3 DNA, CDR3 protein. The D gene is left open where the match is weak. Not every row has a clone size; where given, it reads once, few, many or a size class.

abundance: NA; v_gene: TRBV5-1; len: 14; d_gene: NA; j_gene: TRBJ2-1; CDR3nt: TGCGCCAGCAGCCTACCTACAGAGTACAATGAGCAGTTCTTC; CDR3aa: CASSLPTEYNEQFF
abundance: NA; v_gene: TRBV4-2; len: 16; d_gene: TRBD1; j_gene: TRBJ2-3; CDR3nt: TGTGCCAGCAGCCAAAACAGGGGATTGGGCACAGATACGCAGTATTTT; CDR3aa: CASSQNRGLGTDTQYF
abundance: NA; v_gene: TRBV7-8; len: 14; d_gene: NA; j_gene: TRBJ2-1; CDR3nt: TGTGCCAGCAGCTTCAGAAGTCAGTACAATGAGCAGTTCTTC; CDR3aa: CASSFRSQYNEQFF
abundance: NA; v_gene: TRBV3-1/TRBV3-2; len: 15; d_gene: TRBD1; j_gene: TRBJ1-2; CDR3nt: TGTGCCAGCAGCCAGGCGTCAGGGGGACGCTATGGCTACACCTTC; CDR3aa: CASSQASGGRYGYTF
abundance: NA; v_gene: TRBV9; len: 14; d_gene: NA; j_gene: TRBJ2-2; CDR3nt: TGTGCCAGCAACCTAGGTTTGAACACCGGGGAGCTGTTTTTT; CDR3aa: CASNLGLNTGELFF
abundance: once; v_gene: TRBV30; len: 15; d_gene: NA; j_gene: TRBJ2-7; CDR3nt: TGTGCCTGGAGTGTACCCTACAGGGAGTCCTACGAGCAGTACTTC; CDR3aa: CAWSVPYRESYEQYF
abundance: once; v_gene: TRBV5-1; len: 16; d_gene: TRBD2; j_gene: TRBJ2-5; CDR3nt: TGCGCCAGCAGCTTGTTTGGGCGGGGGGCCCAAGAGACCCAGTACTTC; CDR3aa: CASSLFGRGAQETQYF
abundance: NA; v_gene: TRBV6-2/TRBV6-3; len: 17; d_gene: NA; j_gene: TRBJ2-2; CDR3nt: TGTGCCAGCAGTTACCCCCCTTTGGGCGCGAACACCGGGGAGCTGTTTTTT; CDR3aa: CASSYPPLGANTGELFF
abundance: NA; v_gene: TRBV11-2; len: 15; d_gene: NA; j_gene: TRBJ1-1; CDR3nt: TGTGCCAGCAGCTTATCTGAGGGATCGAACACTGAAGCTTTCTTT; CDR3aa: CASSLSEGSNTEAFF
abundance: NA; v_gene: TRBV30; len: 15; d_gene: NA; j_gene: TRBJ1-5; CDR3nt: TGTGCCTGGAGTCCCCTCAATGGGGCGGGACAGCCCCAGCATTTT; CDR3aa: CAWSPLNGAGQPQHF
abundance: NA; v_gene: TRBV5-7; len: 16; d_gene: NA; j_gene: TRBJ1-5; CDR3nt: TGTGCCAGCATCGCGACCGGACTGAATAGCAATCAGCCCCAGCATTTT; CDR3aa: CASIATGLNSNQPQHF
abundance: NA; v_gene: TRBV30; len: 17; d_gene: TRBD2; j_gene: TRBJ2-3; CDR3nt: TGTGCCTGGACCCTAGGAACTAGCGGGGGGGCCGCGGATACGCAGTATTTT; CDR3aa: CAWTLGTSGGAADTQYF
abundance: NA; v_gene: TRBV7-2; len: 17; d_gene: NA; j_gene: TRBJ1-6; CDR3nt: TGTGCCAGCAGCTTAGAATATAGGAGCTCCTATAATTCACCCCTCCACTTT; CDR3aa: CASSLEYRSSYNSPLHF
abundance: NA; v_gene: TRBV24-1; len: 18; d_gene: TRBD2; j_gene: TRBJ2-2; CDR3nt: TGTGCCACCAGTGAAGCAAGGGGATTAGCGGGAGAGCGCGGGGAGCTGTTTTTT; CDR3aa: CATSEARGLAGERGELFF
abundance: NA; v_gene: TRBV2; len: 14; d_gene: TRBD2; j_gene: TRBJ2-7; CDR3nt: TGTGCCAGCAGTGGCCTAGCGGGGGTATACGAGCAGTACTTC; CDR3aa: CASSGLAGVYEQYF
abundance: few; v_gene: TRBV20-1; len: 14; d_gene: NA; j_gene: TRBJ1-1; CDR3nt: TGCAGTGCTAGTGATATCACGGGGAACACTGAAGCTTTCTTT; CDR3aa: CSASDITGNTEAFF
abundance: NA; v_gene: TRBV5-4; len: 14; d_gene: NA; j_gene: TRBJ2-3; CDR3nt: TGTGCCAGCAGCTTGGCGGGGGGCACAGATACGCAGTATTTT; CDR3aa: CASSLAGGTDTQYF
abundance: NA; v_gene: TRBV4-1; len: 15; d_gene: TRBD1; j_gene: TRBJ2-3; CDR3nt: TGCGCCAGCAGCCCGGACAGGGGAGGGACAGATACGCAGTATTTT; CDR3aa: CASSPDRGGTDTQYF
abundance: NA; v_gene: TRBV19; len: 14; d_gene: NA; j_gene: TRBJ1-3; CDR3nt: TGTGCCAGTGGTCCCGGGACTTTTGGAAACACCATATATTTT; CDR3aa: CASGPGTFGNTIYF
abundance: NA; v_gene: TRBV27; len: 14; d_gene: TRBD1; j_gene: TRBJ2-1; CDR3nt: TGTGCCAGCAGTTGGGCACAGGGGGGAAATGAGCAGTTCTTC; CDR3aa: CASSWAQGGNEQFF
abundance: NA; v_gene: TRBV30; len: 14; d_gene: NA; j_gene: TRBJ2-1; CDR3nt: TGTGCCTGCCATGCACGGGGTCCGGGCAATGAGCAGTTCTTC; CDR3aa: CACHARGPGNEQFF
abundance: once; v_gene: TRBV9; len: 13; d_gene: TRBD2; j_gene: TRBJ2-1; CDR3nt: TGTGCCAGCAGCGTGGGCGGGAGAAATGAGCAGTTCTTC; CDR3aa: CASSVGGRNEQFF
abundance: few; v_gene: TRBV30; len: 15; d_gene: TRBD1; j_gene: TRBJ2-7; CDR3nt: TGTGCCTGGAGTGTACCCGGGACAGGGGCCTACGAGCAGTACTTC; CDR3aa: CAWSVPGTGAYEQYF
abundance: NA; v_gene: TRBV3-1/TRBV3-2; len: 14; d_gene: NA; j_gene: TRBJ2-7; CDR3nt: TGTGCCAGCAGCCGCGCCGGGAGCTCCTACGAGCAGTACTTC; CDR3aa: CASSRAGSSYEQYF
abundance: NA; v_gene: TRBV6-2/TRBV6-3; len: 16; d_gene: TRBD2; j_gene: TRBJ2-7; CDR3nt: TGTGCCAGCAGTTTACCACTAGCGGTGGTCTCCTACGAGCAGTACTTC; CDR3aa: CASSLPLAVVSYEQYF
abundance: NA; v_gene: TRBV6-5; len: 16; d_gene: NA; j_gene: TRBJ2-2; CDR3nt: TGTGCCAGCAGTTACACGCAGGGGTCGAACACCGGGGAGCTGTTTTTT; CDR3aa: CASSYTQGSNTGELFF
abundance: NA; v_gene: TRBV4-1; len: 13; d_gene: NA; j_gene: TRBJ2-7; CDR3nt: TGCGCCAGCAGCCGTATCCTACGAGACGAGCAGTACTTC; CDR3aa: CASSRILRDEQYF
abundance: once; v_gene: TRBV2; len: 14; d_gene: TRBD1; j_gene: TRBJ1-5; CDR3nt: TGTGCCAGCAGTAAGGACAGGGCGAGTCAGCCCCAGCATTTT; CDR3aa: CASSKDRASQPQHF
abundance: NA; v_gene: TRBV9; len: 15; d_gene: TRBD2; j_gene: TRBJ2-3; CDR3nt: TGTGCCAGCAGACCCAGCGGGGGGGCTGCAGATACGCAGTATTTT; CDR3aa: CASRPSGGAADTQYF
abundance: NA; v_gene: TRBV19; len: 16; d_gene: TRBD1; j_gene: TRBJ2-3; CDR3nt: TGTGCCAGTAGTTCACCCGGGACAGGGAGCACAGATACGCAGTATTTT; CDR3aa: CASSSPGTGSTDTQYF
abundance: once; v_gene: TRBV14; len: 11; d_gene: NA; j_gene: TRBJ1-1; CDR3nt: TGTGCCAGCAGCCGCGGAACTGAAGCTTTCTTT; CDR3aa: CASSRGTEAFF
abundance: NA; v_gene: TRBV7-8; len: 11; d_gene: NA; j_gene: TRBJ1-6; CDR3nt: TGTGCCAGCAGCCCGGACAGTACCCTCCACTTT; CDR3aa: CASSPDSTLHF
abundance: NA; v_gene: TRBV30; len: 17; d_gene: TRBD1; j_gene: TRBJ1-6; CDR3nt: TGTGCCTGGACCCCCCTTTCCGGGACAGGGGTGGGTTCACCCCTCCACTTT; CDR3aa: CAWTPLSGTGVGSPLHF
abundance: NA; v_gene: TRBV9; len: 14; d_gene: TRBD1; j_gene: TRBJ1-2; CDR3nt: TGTGCCAGCAGTACCGGGACAGGTCTTTATGGCTACACCTTC; CDR3aa: CASSTGTGLYGYTF
abundance: NA; v_gene: TRBV29-1; len: 13; d_gene: TRBD1; j_gene: TRBJ1-1; CDR3nt: TGCAGCGTCCCCAGGGGGCATCGCACTGAAGCTTTCTTT; CDR3aa: CSVPRGHRTEAFF
abundance: NA; v_gene: TRBV18; len: 13; d_gene: TRBD1; j_gene: TRBJ1-5; CDR3nt: TGTGCCAGCTCACCGACAGGGACCCAGCCCCAGCATTTT; CDR3aa: CASSPTGTQPQHF
abundance: NA; v_gene: TRBV5-4; len: 13; d_gene: NA; j_gene: TRBJ1-1; CDR3nt: TGTGCCAGCAGCTTGGGCGGGGGGACTGAAGCTTTCTTT; CDR3aa: CASSLGGGTEAFF
abundance: NA; v_gene: TRBV3-1/TRBV3-2; len: 16; d_gene: TRBD1; j_gene: TRBJ1-6; CDR3nt: TGTGCCAGCAGCCAGATGGGGACAGGGAGCAATTCACCCCTCCACTTT; CDR3aa: CASSQMGTGSNSPLHF
abundance: NA; v_gene: TRBV7-3; len: 15; d_gene: TRBD1; j_gene: TRBJ1-2; CDR3nt: TGTGCCAGCAGCGAGACAGGGGCTCCCAACTATGGCTACACCTTC; CDR3aa: CASSETGAPNYGYTF
abundance: NA; v_gene: TRBV6-5; len: 14; d_gene: NA; j_gene: TRBJ2-7; CDR3nt: TGTGCCAGCACTCGACAGGGAGGTTCATACGAGCAGTACTTC; CDR3aa: CASTRQGGSYEQYF
abundance: NA; v_gene: TRBV19; len: 14; d_gene: NA; j_gene: TRBJ1-1; CDR3nt: TGTGCCAGTAGTATAATCGGTATCAACACTGAAGCTTTCTTT; CDR3aa: CASSIIGINTEAFF
abundance: NA; v_gene: TRBV16; len: 15; d_gene: NA; j_gene: TRBJ1-2; CDR3nt: TGTGCCAGCAGCAAAACCTCGGGGGGGCGCGAAGGCTACACCTTC; CDR3aa: CASSKTSGGREGYTF
abundance: NA; v_gene: TRBV6-6; len: 16; d_gene: NA; j_gene: TRBJ1-4; CDR3nt: TGTGCCAGCAGTAACCGAGGGAGGTTGGTCGGTGAAAAACTGTTTTTT; CDR3aa: CASSNRGRLVGEKLFF
abundance: NA; v_gene: TRBV5-5; len: 15; d_gene: NA; j_gene: TRBJ2-1; CDR3nt: TGTGCCAGCAGCGTGGAGCCTACCTCCTACAATGAGCAGTTCTTC; CDR3aa: CASSVEPTSYNEQFF
abundance: NA; v_gene: TRBV7-9; len: 16; d_gene: TRBD1; j_gene: TRBJ1-1; CDR3nt: TGTGCCAGCAGCTTAGCCTACAGGGGACAGAAGACTGAAGCTTTCTTT; CDR3aa: CASSLAYRGQKTEAFF
abundance: NA; v_gene: TRBV7-9; len: 13; d_gene: TRBD1; j_gene: TRBJ2-7; CDR3nt: TGTGCCAGCAGCCCAAGGGACAGATACGAGCAGTACTTC; CDR3aa: CASSPRDRYEQYF
abundance: NA; v_gene: TRBV4-3; len: 13; d_gene: TRBD1; j_gene: TRBJ1-2; CDR3nt: TGCGCCAGCAGTCGGGACAGGAGCTATGGCTACACCTTC; CDR3aa: CASSRDRSYGYTF
abundance: NA; v_gene: TRBV4-2; len: 14; d_gene: TRBD2; j_gene: TRBJ2-5; CDR3nt: TGTGCCAGCAGCCAAGAGACTAGCGGAGAGACCCAGTACTTC; CDR3aa: CASSQETSGETQYF
abundance: NA; v_gene: TRBV28; len: 10; d_gene: NA; j_gene: TRBJ1-2; CDR3nt: TGTGCCAGCTATAACTATGGCTACACCTTC; CDR3aa: CASYNYGYTF
abundance: NA; v_gene: TRBV28; len: 11; d_gene: NA; j_gene: TRBJ1-3; CDR3nt: TGTGCCAGCAGCAGTGGAAACACCATATATTTT; CDR3aa: CASSSGNTIYF
abundance: once; v_gene: TRBV6-5; len: 15; d_gene: NA; j_gene: TRBJ1-4; CDR3nt: TGTGCCAGCAGTTACTCGACAGCTTTAAATGAAAAACTGTTTTTT; CDR3aa: CASSYSTALNEKLFF
abundance: NA; v_gene: TRBV10-3; len: 16; d_gene: TRBD1; j_gene: TRBJ1-3; CDR3nt: TGTGCCATCAGTGAGGCGGACAGGGCTGGTGGAAACACCATATATTTT; CDR3aa: CAISEADRAGGNTIYF
abundance: NA; v_gene: TRBV18; len: 15; d_gene: NA; j_gene: TRBJ1-1; CDR3nt: TGTGCCAGCTCTCTCTCCGTACTCCGGAACACTGAAGCTTTCTTT; CDR3aa: CASSLSVLRNTEAFF
abundance: NA; v_gene: TRBV7-2; len: 14; d_gene: NA; j_gene: TRBJ1-6; CDR3nt: TGTGCCAGCAGCTTAGCTTCAGGGAATTCACCCCTCCACTTT; CDR3aa: CASSLASGNSPLHF
abundance: NA; v_gene: TRBV18; len: 19; d_gene: TRBD1; j_gene: TRBJ1-1; CDR3nt: TGTGCCAGCTCACCAGGCCCGGGCAGGGGGCCCGGGATGGGCACTGAAGCTTTCTTT; CDR3aa: CASSPGPGRGPGMGTEAFF